This T cell receptor (beta chain) emerged from a study of T cell repertoires in cytomegalovirus infection. For the study at large: Used in the study were CMV epitopes, some recently identified and HLA-C-restricted, others well-studied and HLA-B-restricted. Public signatures in TCR beta pointed to CMV infection and matching HLA type. Points from the study as a whole: HLA-C-restricted CMV-specific TCR beta clonotypes were dominant in the ex vivo response. Identification of carriers of CMV plus the relevant HLA was performed using cumulative public TCR beta family frequency.

This clonotype was recorded a few times. The antigen is not known. A single record per CDR3 protein comes from TCRdb applying MiXCR to the reads. The table has some 940,000 distinct CDR3 sequences, approximately 31% seen once; the top ten hold over 12%. The sequences come from cultured CD8+ T cells from PBMCs, collected from culture after CMV antigen stimulation. This TCR was sampled from a human donor in good health (CMV status not recorded). Some clones in this sample may be carry-over from other donors' samples.

CDR3 nucleotide sequence: TGTGCCAGCAGCTGGCTCGGCTCTAACTATGGCTACACCTTC. The encoded protein is CASSWLGSNYGYTF. V usage is TRBV5-4 and J usage is TRBJ1-2; unclear D gene. Germline assignment: CDR1 SGHNT and CDR2 YYREEE (reference sequence). This CDR3 comprises 14 residues. The V end was cut by 3 bases, the J end by 0 bases, with 9 bases between. Full variable domain (rest looked up from reference TRBV5-4 and TRBJ1-2): ETGVTQSPTHLIKTRGQQVTLRCSSQSGHNTVSWYQQALGQGPQFIFQYYREEENGRGNFPPRFSGLQFPNYSSELNVNALELDDSALYLCASSWLGSNYGYTFGSGTRLTVV.